The entry below gives a single T cell receptor beta chain sequence along with its context. Its target is not known. In the CD4+ fraction, cells were divided into CD45RA+ naive and CD45RA-negative memory subsets. This CDR3 is built from 11 residues. CDR1 and CDR2 from the germline V gene are DFQATT and SNEGSKA (reference sequence). Between the trimmed V and J ends, which lost 4 bases and 5 bases, there was a span of 5 bases. This sample was taken from a study of shared clonotypes between healthy human individuals. Whole-study findings and limits: It was only blood that was sampled, and tissue repertoires likely differ.

TCRdb's table, derived via immunoSEQ multiplex PCR, lists solely in-frame clones and lacks some. This table holds 950,000 to 1,100,000 clones, 70% to 80% found once. This TCR was sampled from a man aged 18-30 years in good health. Some clones in this sample may be carry-over from other donors' samples. The source material was memory CD4+ T cells from PBMCs. Documented subset: CD45RA-negative fraction. The genes are TRBV20-1 and TRBJ1-4; D gene ambiguous. In DNA, the CDR3 is TGCAGTGCTAAAACGAATGAAAAACTGTTTTTT. This translates into CSAKTNEKLFF.